One sample yielded the 3 T cell receptor beta chains listed below, sequenced in a study of T-cell memory formation after mild COVID-19. TCRdb recomputed calls from the 5' RACE reads with MiXCR, one row per CDR3 protein. The table includes fewer than 700,000 distinct CDR3 sequences, around 17% detected once. What was sequenced was PBMCs or a T cell subset sorted from them (not recorded which). The receptors originated from an adult woman who had mild COVID-19 (a few samples of this study predate the infection). Cell type and time point are not known.

V is TRBV11-2 and J is TRBJ2-7; no firm D call. Germline V gives CDR1 SGHAT, CDR2 FQNNGV. With 6 bases removed from V and 6 bases from J, the gap between germline ends came to 9 bases. The CDR3 is 11 residues long. The CDR3 DNA reads as TGTGCCAGCAGTTCGGTACGCGAGCAGTACTTC. Protein sequence: CASSSVREQYF.

This clonotype has a handful of counts. The limits of the CDR3 on the DNA are not certain, so only TCRdb's listed CDR3 is given. The chain combines TRBV20-1 with TRBJ2-7. Germline CDR1 is DFQATT and CDR2 is SNEGSKA (reference sequence). The CDR3 length is 13 residues, termini included. The CDR3 loop reads CSADFRVRNEQYF.

This clonotype has a handful of counts. This sequence joins TRBV23-1 and TRBJ2-4, with D maybe TRBD2 (5 bases). TRBV23-1 is recorded as an ORF, its role being uncertain. The germline V and J ends were trimmed by 4 bases and 7 bases, with 17 bases remaining between them. This CDR3 has 15 amino acids. For the CDR3, the DNA is TGCGCCAGCAGTCCCCCCGTGAGGGCCGCGAACATTCAGTACTTC. It specifies CASSPPVRAANIQYF.